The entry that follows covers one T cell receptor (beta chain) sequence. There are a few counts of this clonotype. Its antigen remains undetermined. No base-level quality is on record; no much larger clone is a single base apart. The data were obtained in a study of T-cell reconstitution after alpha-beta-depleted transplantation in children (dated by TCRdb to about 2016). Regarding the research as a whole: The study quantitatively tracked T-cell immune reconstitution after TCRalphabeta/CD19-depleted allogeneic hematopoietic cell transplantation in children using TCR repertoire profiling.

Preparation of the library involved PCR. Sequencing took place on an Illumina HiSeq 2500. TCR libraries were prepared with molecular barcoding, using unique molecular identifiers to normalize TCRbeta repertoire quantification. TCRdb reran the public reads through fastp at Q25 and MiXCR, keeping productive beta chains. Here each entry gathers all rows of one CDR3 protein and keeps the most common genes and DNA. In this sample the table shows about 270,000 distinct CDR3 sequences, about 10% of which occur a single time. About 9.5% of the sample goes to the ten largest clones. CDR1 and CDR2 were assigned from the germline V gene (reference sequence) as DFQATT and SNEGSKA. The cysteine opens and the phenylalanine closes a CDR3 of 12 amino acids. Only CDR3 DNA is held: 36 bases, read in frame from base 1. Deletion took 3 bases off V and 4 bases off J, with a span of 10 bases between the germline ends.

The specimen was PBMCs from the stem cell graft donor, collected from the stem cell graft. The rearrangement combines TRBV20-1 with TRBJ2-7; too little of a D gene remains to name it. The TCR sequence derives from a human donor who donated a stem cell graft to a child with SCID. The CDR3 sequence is CSARWEKYEQYF. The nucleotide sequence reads TGCAGTGCTAGGTGGGAAAAATACGAGCAGTACTTC.